This T cell receptor beta chain was profiled in a study of PD-L1 blockade in urothelial cancer (dated by TCRdb to about 2017). Regarding the study in general: Every patient began therapy at some point between 2013 and 2015 and was given atezolizumab 1,200 mg intravenously every 3 weeks. About 85% of the 29 patients were males with bladder-origin urothelial cancer, and 18 of 29 reported a prior smoking history. Patients had an ECOG performance status of 0 or 1 and had received between 0 and 3 prior chemotherapy regimens. Blood samples were analyzed at 3 weeks after treatment start (second dose) and at 6 weeks after treatment start. Blood samples yielded a median of approximately 150,000 T cells and tens of thousands of unique TCRs, with median clonality about 0.08. The study was an exploratory multi-omic analysis of somatic, immune and clinical correlates of response to PD-L1 blockade with atezolizumab in urothelial cancer. TCR sequencing covered pretreatment tumor samples and matched, serially collected peripheral blood taken before and after atezolizumab treatment. Durable clinical benefit was defined as progression-free survival longer than 6 months, and TCR features were also tested against progression-free and overall survival. In the same patients, pretreatment tumors underwent whole exome sequencing and RNA sequencing in addition to TCR sequencing. About 10 patients achieved durable clinical benefit and about 22 did not. Pretreatment blood TCR-seq was available for twenty-nine patients, at least one posttreatment blood collection was obtained for about 24 patients, and tumor TCR-seq was available for about 24 patients.

CDR1 and CDR2, looked up from the germline V gene, are SGHDT and YYEEEE. V gives up 4 bases and J gives up 2 bases, and the segment between their germline ends measures 20 bases. The CDR3 sequence holds 17 residues, the cysteine and phenylalanine included. Here the CDR3 DNA is all that survives: 51 bases in frame from base 1. The time point label for this specimen denotes: peripheral blood 6 weeks after treatment start. The cohort included about 30 patients with locally advanced or metastatic urothelial carcinoma who were treated at Memorial Sloan Kettering on a trial protocol. Peripheral blood mononuclear cells were collected pretreatment and during treatment, with between 1 and 8 total time points obtained per patient. The Qiagen DNeasy Blood extraction kit was used to purify genomic DNA from total PBMCs and from tumor samples. PBMCs were collected pretreatment and during treatment, and were isolated and stored as previously described.

Paper-wide results and their limitations: Among patients with durable benefit, tumor-associated TCR clones showed greater expansion in peripheral blood 3 weeks after treatment started (n = 22, p = 0.022). Improved progression-free and overall survival was associated with having pretreatment peripheral blood TCR clonality below the median. Small sample size (n ≈ 29) and many exploratory analyses mean the results are intended to be hypothesis-generating.

Synthetic TCR analog templates were spiked into each PCR to estimate absolute template abundance from read counts. Using the immunoSEQ assay, TCRbeta CDR3 regions were amplified from genomic DNA with bias-controlled V and J gene primers. Sequencing of rearranged TCRbeta segments was performed at approximately 20X coverage. As for the original processing: Sequencing errors were corrected by clustering, and CDR3s were annotated against IMGT so that V, D and J genes could be assigned. Downstream analyses used only productive TCRbeta rearrangements, leaving out any out-of-frame or stop-codon sequences. To compute clonality, Shannon entropy was normalized by the log of the number of unique productive sequences and then subtracted from one. Clones differing between time points or between blood and tumor were identified by Fisher's exact test with Benjamini-Hochberg correction at adjusted p below 0.01. As stored in TCRdb, this immuneACCESS dataset retains in-frame rearrangements with V and J assigned. A fraction of the clones does not appear; measured against another copy, unresolved V genes explain less than half of the discrepancy, and the remainder lacks a known reason. V, J and clone size were drawn from that table, and D and trimming were deduced from the DNA. The sample has about 39,000 clones on record, 75% to 90% of them singletons. The ten largest clones add up to about 11% of the sample.

Notes on this clone: Which antigen it targets is not known. No clone much larger than this one lies a single base away; base qualities are absent.

This sample comprised PBMCs, obtained around atezolizumab (anti-PD-L1) treatment. This TCR was recovered from a man in his forties with urothelial cancer. The receptor chain draws on TRBV5-6 and TRBJ2-3; a tentative D match to TRBD1 spans 5 bases. The DNA sequence is TGTGCCAGCAGCGCAACCTACAGACAGAGATCCACAGATACGCAGTATTTT. Translated, it gives CASSATYRQRSTDTQYF.